This T cell receptor beta chain was captured in a study of blood T cell repertoires in COVID-19. The overall study: The study drew acute and convalescent COVID-19 samples from the United States, Italy and Spain. PBMCs, B-cell-depleted T cells, or T cells provided the cDNA or gDNA that made up the material.

How the authors handled the data: From reference gene primer amplification, estimates of nucleated cell counts were derived. Sequencing was performed with immunoSEQ multiplex PCR; in TCRdb, only in-frame clones are kept and a portion is missing. V and J calls and clone size are given by that table; D and trimming were obtained from the DNA. The table has roughly 190,000 clones, around 85% seen once. Trimming removed 7 bases at V and 0 bases at J, with 22 bases between. The CDR3 extends over 18 amino acids. The V gene's germline CDR1 is MGHRA and CDR2 YSYEKL. The TCR originated in a woman between 45 and 60 years old with acute or convalescent COVID-19. What was sequenced was peripheral blood. The rearrangement links TRBV4-1 to TRBJ2-4; D unclear. CDR3 nucleotides: TGCGCCAGCACCGCGGCTATCAGTCGTGGTTTAGCCAAAAACATTCAGTACTTC. Amino acids: CASTAAISRGLAKNIQYF.